This T cell receptor (beta chain) originates from a study of blood T cell repertoires in COVID-19. At the level of the study: Acute and convalescent COVID-19 samples came from the United States, Italy and Spain. Nucleic acid was either cDNA or gDNA, and it came from T cells, B-cell-depleted T cells, or PBMCs.

Profiled with immunoSEQ multiplex PCR; TCRdb holds only in-frame clones, not every one. The repertoire holds some 60,000 clones, under 95% seen once, with 0.95% to 1.5% in the top ten. The sample consisted of peripheral blood. The sequence derives from a man between 60 and 75 years old with acute or convalescent COVID-19.

Here the CDR3 DNA reads TGTGCCAGTAATATCCGGGACACAGGCACAGATACGCAGTATTTT. This translates into CASNIRDTGTDTQYF. The chain carries TRBV19 and TRBJ2-3, with D perhaps TRBD1 (6 bases). The V end was cut by 7 bases, the J end by 1 base, with 15 bases between. The length of the CDR3 is 15 residues. The germline gives CDR1 LNHDA, CDR2 SQIVND (reference sequence). Together with reference TRBV19 and TRBJ2-3, the CDR3 gives the full variable domain: DGGITQSPKYLFRKEGQNVTLSCEQNLNHDAMYWYRQDPGQGLRLIYYSQIVNDFQKGDIAEGYSVSREKKESFPLTVTSAQKNPTAFYLCASNIRDTGTDTQYFGPGTRLTVL.